The T cell receptor (beta chain) under discussion was sequenced for a study of blood T cells in healthy people across ages (dated by TCRdb to 2015 to 2017). Describing the broader study: In model experiments, roughly one uniquely barcoded TCR beta cDNA molecule per two T cells was captured by template switching. The donors were split into four age groups: young (average around 15 years), middle-aged (roughly 39), aged (approximately 60) and long-lived (roughly 80). To track age-related changes in TCR beta repertoire diversity, the study relied on deep sequencing normalized with unique cDNA molecular identifiers. Two additional independent replicas of 1 million unique cDNA reads from the same blood draw were analyzed for two donors (one aged 18 to 29 and one aged 80 or older). To avoid experimental bias, donors of different ages were distributed randomly across sequencing lanes.

Reading the germline V gene gives CDR1 KGHSH and CDR2 LQKENI. From cysteine to phenylalanine, the CDR3 is 15 amino acids long. The read is trimmed to its CDR3 DNA, 45 bases read in frame from base 1. As regards this clonotype: Its target antigen remains unknown. Per-nucleotide qualities are absent, and no much larger clonotype sits a single base away.

The research as a whole found: Compared with the aged group, more naive CD4+ T cells, fewer expanded clones and increased TCR diversity were shown by the long-lived group, suggesting age selection. Estimates of total diversity from one million sequenced T cells were regarded as lower bounds and underestimates. Since profiling was done on bulk unsorted PBMCs, naive and antigen-experienced compartments could not be conclusively compared. The percentage of naive T cells measured by flow cytometry correlated strongly with observed TCR beta diversity. Donor CMV infection status was unknown, potentially confounding age-related changes in expanded clonotypes. Observed TCR beta diversity per million T cells fell roughly linearly with age, and a significant reduction was already apparent by age roughly 40.

Donors were roughly 40 systemically healthy Caucasian individuals from Russia aged roughly 6 to 90 years. Around 9.9 milliliters of peripheral blood were collected from each donor into EDTA-treated Vacutainer tubes. PBMCs were isolated by Ficoll-Paque density-gradient centrifugation, with at least 7 million obtained per sample. Total RNA was extracted from PBMCs with Trizol reagent, with at least 5 micrograms obtained per sample. The percentages of naive CD45RAhigh/CD27high T cells were determined by flow cytometry on a PBMC aliquot from every donor. The receptor library was made with 5' RACE. The sample was run on an Illumina HiSeq 2500. The second PCR ran for about 6 to 12 cycles and used a J-beta primer mix along with a sample-barcoded 5' primer. Each TCR beta cDNA molecule received a unique molecular identifier from a template-switch 5' adaptor carrying 12 random nucleotides. At least 2.5 million CDR3-containing paired-end reads were obtained from each sample. The Mint cDNA synthesis kit, primed by a TRBC-specific oligonucleotide, was used to synthesize first-strand cDNA from all RNA. After uracil-DNA glycosylase treatment, a first 18-cycle PCR used universal primers M1SS and BC2_uni_R on all cDNA. In the authors' own workflow: Each sample was normalized by randomly selecting 1 million high-quality reads, each carrying a distinct molecular identifier. Instead of being binned into consensus sequences, reads with shared molecular identifiers were discarded. CDR3 identification, clonotype clustering and error correction used MiTCR with a Q25 quality threshold and the strictest error-elimination algorithm. A nonparametric unseen species model with Euler transformation was used to estimate lower-bound total TCR beta diversity. Using fastp trimming at Q25 and MiXCR clonotype assembly, TCRdb reanalyzed the public sequencing data and kept in-frame beta chains. Each record represents a unique CDR3 protein, reported with the most common genes and DNA among its rows. TCRdb, not the original authors, processed these V and J calls. This sample holds 850,000 to 1,000,000 distinct CDR3 sequences; around 48% were observed only once. The top ten hold 10% to 15% of the sample.

The chain links TRBV18 with TRBJ2-5, and 7 junctional nucleotides match TRBD2. The J call may be faulty, since TRBJ2-7 better matches the DNA end. This sequence was found in a man aged 25 to 40 in good health. Sequencing used blood. The CDR3 here reads CASSRAGEPFNEQYF. The sequence in DNA is TGTGCCAGCTCACGGGCGGGGGAGCCCTTCAACGAGCAGTACTTC.